This is a list of T cell receptor beta chains from one sample in a study of cytomegalovirus exposure and HLA in healthy donors. Generated by immunoSEQ multiplex PCR, the TCRdb table keeps only in-frame clones and is missing some. The repertoire includes around 170,000 clones, roughly 71% of them detected once, and roughly 1.6% sits in the top ten. Sequenced input: PBMCs. The receptor source for this set is a girl aged 5-17 years in good health and CMV-seronegative. CDR3s include the opening cysteine and the closing phenylalanine or tryptophan. Each record gives: D gene, V gene, J gene, clone size, CDR3 DNA, CDR3 protein. D genes are given only for firm matches. Some rows have no size entry. The others give once, few or many, or a class for an expanded clone.

d_call: NA
v_call: TRBV5-1
j_call: TRBJ2-7
clone_size: NA
cdr3_nt: TGCGCCAGCAGCGAGGGGGGGGCCACCTACGAGCAGTACTTC
cdr3_aa: CASSEGGATYEQYF

d_call: NA
v_call: TRBV5-1
j_call: TRBJ1-2
clone_size: NA
cdr3_nt: TGCGCCAGCAGCTTGGAGCTTAATAACTATGGCTACACCTTC
cdr3_aa: CASSLELNNYGYTF

d_call: TRBD1
v_call: TRBV11-1
j_call: TRBJ1-1
clone_size: NA
cdr3_nt: TGTGCCAGCAGCTTAGTCACAGGGGGGAACACTGAAGCTTTCTTT
cdr3_aa: CASSLVTGGNTEAFF

d_call: TRBD2
v_call: TRBV4-1
j_call: TRBJ2-2
clone_size: NA
cdr3_nt: TGCGCCAGCAGCCAACGACTAGCGGGGGTCGTCGCGAACACCGGGGAGCTGTTTTTT
cdr3_aa: CASSQRLAGVVANTGELFF

d_call: NA
v_call: TRBV5-1
j_call: TRBJ1-3
clone_size: NA
cdr3_nt: TGCGCCAGCAGCTTGGCCGCATCTACGTCCTCTGGAAACACCATATATTTT
cdr3_aa: CASSLAASTSSGNTIYF

d_call: TRBD2
v_call: TRBV13
j_call: TRBJ2-7
clone_size: NA
cdr3_nt: TGTGCCAGCAGACAAATTAGCGGGGGGGCCCACGAGCAGTACTTC
cdr3_aa: CASRQISGGAHEQYF

d_call: NA
v_call: TRBV7-9
j_call: TRBJ2-2
clone_size: NA
cdr3_nt: TGTGCCAGCAGCCCGTCTTGGGAGCTGTTTTTT
cdr3_aa: CASSPSWELFF

d_call: TRBD2
v_call: TRBV7-2
j_call: TRBJ2-1
clone_size: few
cdr3_nt: TGTGCCAGCAGCCAGACCGTAGCGGGGGGATACAATGAGCAGTTCTTC
cdr3_aa: CASSQTVAGGYNEQFF

d_call: TRBD1
v_call: TRBV19
j_call: TRBJ1-6
clone_size: NA
cdr3_nt: TGTGCCAGTAGATCCGACAGGGCAATTGGATCACCCCTCCACTTT
cdr3_aa: CASRSDRAIGSPLHF

d_call: TRBD1
v_call: TRBV5-6
j_call: TRBJ2-7
clone_size: NA
cdr3_nt: TGTGCCAGCAGCGTGGACAGGCGCGCTCTGGAGCAGTACTTC
cdr3_aa: CASSVDRRALEQYF

d_call: TRBD1
v_call: TRBV5-4
j_call: TRBJ1-1
clone_size: NA
cdr3_nt: TGTGCCAGCAGCTTGGACAGGGGGCAGCTGGTAGCTTTCTTT
cdr3_aa: CASSLDRGQLVAFF

d_call: NA
v_call: TRBV21-1
j_call: TRBJ1-1
clone_size: NA
cdr3_nt: TGTGCCAGCAGCAAAGCGCTTTCGACAGGGGGCGTGGACACTGAAGCTTTCTTT
cdr3_aa: CASSKALSTGGVDTEAFF

d_call: NA
v_call: TRBV6-5
j_call: TRBJ2-3
clone_size: NA
cdr3_nt: TGTGCCAGCAGTCTTTCTAGCCCTGATACGCAGTATTTT
cdr3_aa: CASSLSSPDTQYF

d_call: TRBD1
v_call: TRBV19
j_call: TRBJ1-4
clone_size: NA
cdr3_nt: TGTGCCAGTGAACCTGCTTGGACAGGGGTGGCCTCGGGGGAAAAACTGTTTTTT
cdr3_aa: CASEPAWTGVASGEKLFF

d_call: NA
v_call: TRBV5-1
j_call: TRBJ2-1
clone_size: once
cdr3_nt: TGCGCCAGCAGCTGGAGACGCGGCCATGAGCAGTTCTTC
cdr3_aa: CASSWRRGHEQFF

d_call: NA
v_call: TRBV6-5
j_call: TRBJ1-3
clone_size: NA
cdr3_nt: TGTGCCAGCAGAAGACAGGTCTCTGGAAACACCATATATTTT
cdr3_aa: CASRRQVSGNTIYF

d_call: NA
v_call: TRBV5-1
j_call: TRBJ1-2
clone_size: NA
cdr3_nt: TGCGCCAGCAGCCTTATGAGGGACTCTAACTATGGCTACACCTTC
cdr3_aa: CASSLMRDSNYGYTF

d_call: NA
v_call: TRBV7-6
j_call: TRBJ1-4
clone_size: NA
cdr3_nt: TGTGCCAGCAGCGTACGCGGGACGGCAACTAATGAAAAACTGTTTTTT
cdr3_aa: CASSVRGTATNEKLFF

d_call: NA
v_call: TRBV5-1
j_call: TRBJ2-7
clone_size: NA
cdr3_nt: TGCGCCAGCAGCTTGGCGGGGAGCTCCTACGAGCAGTACTTC
cdr3_aa: CASSLAGSSYEQYF

d_call: NA
v_call: TRBV19
j_call: TRBJ1-2
clone_size: NA
cdr3_nt: TGTGCCAGTAATCGCGCAGGGGAGAACTATGGCTACACCTTC
cdr3_aa: CASNRAGENYGYTF

d_call: TRBD1
v_call: TRBV6-1
j_call: TRBJ1-6
clone_size: NA
cdr3_nt: TGTGCCAGCAGTGCCCGGACAGGCCCGAGCTCCTATAATTCACCCCTCCACTTT
cdr3_aa: CASSARTGPSSYNSPLHF

d_call: NA
v_call: TRBV6-5
j_call: TRBJ1-1
clone_size: NA
cdr3_nt: TGTGCCAGCAGTGATCCCCTGAAGAGGCCTTTCTTT
cdr3_aa: CASSDPLKRPFF

d_call: NA
v_call: TRBV12-5
j_call: TRBJ2-3
clone_size: once
cdr3_nt: TGTGCTAGTGGTTTGTTAACTCCGGGAGATACGCAGTATTTT
cdr3_aa: CASGLLTPGDTQYF

d_call: NA
v_call: TRBV11-3
j_call: TRBJ2-1
clone_size: NA
cdr3_nt: TGTGCCAGCAGTCGAGGGTTAGCCAACAATGAGCAGTTCTTC
cdr3_aa: CASSRGLANNEQFF

d_call: NA
v_call: TRBV6-5
j_call: TRBJ2-5
clone_size: NA
cdr3_nt: TGTGCCAGCAGTTACCAGGGAATTACAGTGCAAGAGACCCAGTACTTC
cdr3_aa: CASSYQGITVQETQYF

d_call: NA
v_call: TRBV9
j_call: TRBJ1-1
clone_size: NA
cdr3_nt: TGTGCCAGCAGCGTAGTGCCAGGGTGGGACACTGAAGCTTTCTTT
cdr3_aa: CASSVVPGWDTEAFF

d_call: TRBD1
v_call: TRBV19
j_call: TRBJ1-1
clone_size: NA
cdr3_nt: TGTGCCAGTAGTATCGACAGGGAGAACACTGAAGCTTTCTTT
cdr3_aa: CASSIDRENTEAFF

d_call: NA
v_call: TRBV15
j_call: TRBJ2-7
clone_size: NA
cdr3_nt: TGTGCCACCAGCAGGGCCGGTCGGGGGTCCTACGAGCAGTACTTC
cdr3_aa: CATSRAGRGSYEQYF

d_call: NA
v_call: TRBV10-3
j_call: TRBJ1-3
clone_size: NA
cdr3_nt: TGTGCCATCCAACAGGGCCCTGGAAACACCATATATTTT
cdr3_aa: CAIQQGPGNTIYF

d_call: NA
v_call: TRBV5-1
j_call: TRBJ2-3
clone_size: NA
cdr3_nt: TGCGCCAGCAGCCCCATGCGGGGCAGCACAGATACGCAGTATTTT
cdr3_aa: CASSPMRGSTDTQYF

d_call: NA
v_call: TRBV6-6
j_call: TRBJ1-5
clone_size: NA
cdr3_nt: TGTGCCAGCAGACCCAGGGCAGGGGATAGCAATCAGCCCCAGCATTTT
cdr3_aa: CASRPRAGDSNQPQHF

d_call: NA
v_call: TRBV4-1
j_call: TRBJ1-5
clone_size: NA
cdr3_nt: TGCGCCAGCAGCCAAGGTCACGGGGGCAATCAGCCCCAGCATTTT
cdr3_aa: CASSQGHGGNQPQHF

d_call: NA
v_call: TRBV19
j_call: TRBJ2-7
clone_size: NA
cdr3_nt: TGTGCCAGTAGTAGTAGACAGGGAAAGGGACTCGAGCAGTACTTC
cdr3_aa: CASSSRQGKGLEQYF

d_call: TRBD2
v_call: TRBV7-8
j_call: TRBJ2-3
clone_size: few
cdr3_nt: TGTGCCAGCAGCCTTTTCCGGGGAGCGGGAGCAGATACGCAGTATTTT
cdr3_aa: CASSLFRGAGADTQYF

d_call: NA
v_call: TRBV27
j_call: TRBJ1-5
clone_size: NA
cdr3_nt: TGTGCCAGCAGTTCGGACAGTGCTACTCAGCCCCAGCATTTT
cdr3_aa: CASSSDSATQPQHF

d_call: NA
v_call: TRBV30
j_call: TRBJ1-3
clone_size: NA
cdr3_nt: TGTGCCTGGGCGAGTGAGAGCTCTGGAAACACCATATATTTT
cdr3_aa: CAWASESSGNTIYF

d_call: NA
v_call: TRBV2
j_call: TRBJ2-3
clone_size: NA
cdr3_nt: TGTGCCAGCAGTGATGCGTCCACAGATACGCAGTATTTT
cdr3_aa: CASSDASTDTQYF

d_call: TRBD1
v_call: TRBV5-6
j_call: TRBJ2-1
clone_size: NA
cdr3_nt: TGTGCCAGCAGCCCCGACAGGGTCTTTAGCAATGAGCAGTTCTTC
cdr3_aa: CASSPDRVFSNEQFF

d_call: NA
v_call: TRBV19
j_call: TRBJ2-7
clone_size: NA
cdr3_nt: TGTGCCAGTAGCCCCCGTGAGGGAAGATTCTACGAGCAGTACTTC
cdr3_aa: CASSPREGRFYEQYF

d_call: TRBD2
v_call: TRBV5-1
j_call: TRBJ2-5
clone_size: few
cdr3_nt: TGCGCCAGCAGCCGGGGGGGGGCCAGAGAGACCCAGTACTTC
cdr3_aa: CASSRGGARETQYF

d_call: NA
v_call: TRBV2
j_call: TRBJ1-5
clone_size: few
cdr3_nt: TGTGCCAGCAGTGGGCAAAATAATCAGCCCCAGCATTTT
cdr3_aa: CASSGQNNQPQHF

d_call: NA
v_call: TRBV19
j_call: TRBJ2-3
clone_size: few
cdr3_nt: TGTGCCAGTGAAACAGGGACGCTCACAGATACGCAGTATTTT
cdr3_aa: CASETGTLTDTQYF

d_call: NA
v_call: TRBV10-3
j_call: TRBJ2-3
clone_size: once
cdr3_nt: TGTGCCATCAGTAGCGGTGAGGGCACAGATACGCAGTATTTT
cdr3_aa: CAISSGEGTDTQYF